This T cell receptor beta chain is from a study of OX40 agonist ivuxolimab in advanced cancers. Study background: An agonistic human IgG2 monoclonal antibody against OX40 (CD134) was given. Subjects had a mean age of about 61 years, with a range of 23 to 79; around 84% were male. Checkpoint inhibitors had been given previously to about 38% of patients.

Profiled with immunoSEQ multiplex PCR; TCRdb holds only in-frame clones, not every one. The sample has 70,000 to 90,000 clones, approximately 87% seen once. Autoimmune disease history or systemic immunosuppression excluded patients. The sample in question was CD4+ or CD8+ T cells sorted from blood, obtained in a trial of the OX40 agonist ivuxolimab. This receptor was obtained from an adult with an advanced solid tumor such as melanoma, head and neck, liver or kidney cancer.

The chain's CDR3 is CAIRSGIDYGYTF. As DNA, the CDR3 is TGTGCCATCAGATCAGGGATTGACTATGGCTACACCTTC. The chain couples TRBV10-3 to TRBJ1-2; D may be TRBD1 (5 bases). CDR3 length equals 13 residues. Trimming shortened V by 6 bases and J by 3 bases, and 11 bases separated the two germline ends. Germline V CDR1 and CDR2: ENHRY, SYGVKD.